A single sample gave rise to the 2 T cell receptor beta chains below, sequenced in a study of blood T cell dynamics during melanoma immunotherapy. Sequenced by immunoSEQ multiplex PCR; TCRdb stores in-frame clones only, minus some. The data contain roughly 4,600 clones, roughly 79% of them seen just once; the ten biggest clones take up about 55%. Described time point: week 3, after first cycle of checkpoint inhibitor. Here the sequenced sample was blood, taken from a patient treated with checkpoint blockade. The receptors derive from a human donor with melanoma.

The V call is TRBV19, the J call TRBJ1-1; TRBD1 aligns across 7 bases. V was pared by 6 bases and J by 1 base, with 11 bases of the junction left unmatched. This CDR3 spans 16 amino acids. The germline gives CDR1 LNHDA, CDR2 SQIVND (reference sequence). Here the CDR3 reads CASRKSAGGANTEAFF. The CDR3 DNA is TGTGCCAGTAGGAAGAGTGCAGGGGGGGCGAACACTGAAGCTTTCTTT.

The rearrangement links TRBV6-5 to TRBJ2-3, with no clear D. The V end was cut by 4 bases, the J end by 2 bases, with 10 bases between. Germline assignment: CDR1 MNHEY and CDR2 SVGAGI. This CDR3 comprises 14 residues. DNA of the CDR3: TGTGCCAGCAGTTTAGCCTTGGACACAGATACGCAGTATTTT. Translated, it gives CASSLALDTDTQYF.